The sequence of this TCR beta chain was determined in a study of graft-versus-host responses after intestinal transplantation. Across the study: Every one of the recipients received anti-thymocyte globulin induction and afterwards took tacrolimus and steroids for about 3 years.

With respect to this clone: The antigen is not known.

Study findings and constraints: Early post-transplant HvG declines were associated with peak circulating GvH clone levels. Some patients had graft-donor T cell macrochimerism. In their allografts, the ratios of graft-versus-host to host-versus-graft T cell clones were high.

V was shortened by 4 bases and J by 1 base, with 14 bases between the two germline ends. This CDR3 contains 15 residues. Germline CDR1 is GTSNPN and CDR2 is SVGIG (reference sequence). Method: immunoSEQ multiplex PCR; TCRdb's copy keeps in-frame clones and lacks some. Among 95,000 to 110,000 clones, 80% to 95% were seen once, and the ten largest hold more than 0.95%. The clonotype originates from a human donor who received an intestinal transplant. V gene TRBV30 combines with J gene TRBJ1-3; weak D call: TRBD1 (6 bases). This specimen was unstimulated CD8+ T cells sorted from spleen or lymph node cells, taken before intestinal transplant. The DNA of the CDR3 is TGTGCCTGGACCCCCGGGGGCCAGTCTGGAAACACCATATATTTT. The encoded protein is CAWTPGGQSGNTIYF. The entire variable domain, with the rest obtained from reference TRBV30 and TRBJ1-3, is as follows: SQTIHQWPATLVQPVGSPLSLECTVEGTSNPNLYWYRQAAGRGLQLLFYSVGIGQISSEVPQNLSASRPQDRQFILSSKKLLLSDSGFYLCAWTPGGQSGNTIYFGEGSWLTVV.